The 7 T cell receptor beta chains below come from one sample, sequenced in a study of early T cells in non-severe SARS-CoV-2 infection (dated by TCRdb to 2020 to 2023). Library preparation was by 5' RACE. TCRdb names NextSeq 500 as the instrument used. TCRdb cleaned the public reads at Q25 with fastp, built clones with MiXCR and kept in-frame beta chains. Records with the same CDR3 protein are collapsed into one entry carrying the most frequent genes and DNA. The sample table shows some 32,000 distinct CDR3 sequences, and 3.9% are seen once. The ten largest clones take up more than 8% of the sample. Sequenced sample: whole blood. Every receptor here comes from an adult who was a healthcare worker with PCR-confirmed SARS-CoV-2 infection or an uninfected control (not recorded which).

This clonotype was recorded a few times. This chain joins TRBV7-9 and TRBJ1-1, with D unclear. Germline V CDR1 and CDR2: SEHNR, FQNEAQ (reference sequence). CDR3 length: 13 amino acids. Trimming removed 3 bases at V and 8 bases at J, with 13 bases between. The CDR3 loop is CASSFLEKTEAFF. The CDR3 nucleotides read TGTGCCAGCAGCTTTCTAGAGAAGACCGAAGCTTTCTTT.

This clonotype was detected many times. The chain employs TRBV7-2 and TRBJ1-2, with D perhaps matching TRBD1 (6 bases). This CDR3 is 14 amino acids long. V dropped 7 bases and J dropped 0 bases, with 12 bases sitting between them. Germline V gives CDR1 SGHTA, CDR2 FQGNSA. CDR3 nucleotides: TGTGCCAGCACTCCCCCAGGGGCTAACTATGGCTACACCTTC. This encodes CASTPPGANYGYTF.

The V and J genes are TRBV27 and TRBJ1-2; D gene ambiguous. Germline CDR1 is MNHEY and CDR2 is SMNVEV (reference sequence). Trimming pared 4 bases from V and 4 bases from J, leaving 16 bases between. The CDR3 runs to 15 residues. The CDR3 sequence is CASSSHEVEGYGYTF. As DNA, the CDR3 is TGTGCCAGCAGTTCACATGAGGTGGAGGGCTATGGCTACACCTTC.

The sample holds many counts of this clonotype. The chain links TRBV19 to TRBJ2-2, with TRBD2 matching over 7 bases. Per the germline V gene, CDR1 is LNHDA and CDR2 is SQIVND (reference sequence). This CDR3 spans 14 amino acids. V dropped 2 bases and J dropped 5; count of bases not matched to a gene: 2. The CDR3 DNA follows: TGTGCCAGTAGTATAAAAGCGGGAACCGGGGAGCTGTTTTTT. This codes for CASSIKAGTGELFF.

This clonotype was detected ten times or more. The chain is built from TRBV6-2 or TRBV6-3 and TRBJ2-7; tentatively, D is TRBD2 (5 bases). CDR1 MNHEY and CDR2 SVGEGT come from the germline V gene. The CDR3 consists of 16 residues. V was clipped by 2 bases and J by 0 bases, with 14 bases between them. Written as DNA, the CDR3 is TGTGCCAGCAGTTACGATCCATCACGGGACTCCTACGAGCAGTACTTC. Amino acids: CASSYDPSRDSYEQYF.

This clonotype is termed medium-sized. The chain combines TRBV7-8 with TRBJ2-2; TRBD2 might be the D (6 bases). The germline gives CDR1 SGHVS, CDR2 FQNEAQ. The CDR3 length is 15 residues. Trimming left V 8 bases short and J 4 bases short, with 17 bases between. DNA of the CDR3: TGTGCCAGCCTCCTCGGGACTGCCGCCACCGGGGAGCTGTTTTTT. Protein: CASLLGTAATGELFF.

In its sample, this clonotype was seen many times. The rearrangement uses TRBV7-9 and TRBJ2-7; 8 bases line up with TRBD1. Per the germline V gene, CDR1 is SEHNR and CDR2 is FQNEAQ (reference sequence). V dropped 5 bases and J dropped 2; count of bases not matched to a gene: 8. CDR3 size: 15 residues. Written as DNA, the CDR3 is TGTGCCAGCAGCGGGACCGGGACAGGCCCCTACGAGCAGTACTTC. Its translation is CASSGTGTGPYEQYF. The full variable domain, completed using reference TRBV7-9 and TRBJ2-7, is DTGVSQNPRHKITKRGQNVTFRCDPISEHNRLYWYRQTLGQGPEFLTYFQNEAQLEKSRLLSDRFSAERPKGSFSTLEIQRTEQGDSAMYLCASSGTGTGPYEQYFGPGTRLTVT.